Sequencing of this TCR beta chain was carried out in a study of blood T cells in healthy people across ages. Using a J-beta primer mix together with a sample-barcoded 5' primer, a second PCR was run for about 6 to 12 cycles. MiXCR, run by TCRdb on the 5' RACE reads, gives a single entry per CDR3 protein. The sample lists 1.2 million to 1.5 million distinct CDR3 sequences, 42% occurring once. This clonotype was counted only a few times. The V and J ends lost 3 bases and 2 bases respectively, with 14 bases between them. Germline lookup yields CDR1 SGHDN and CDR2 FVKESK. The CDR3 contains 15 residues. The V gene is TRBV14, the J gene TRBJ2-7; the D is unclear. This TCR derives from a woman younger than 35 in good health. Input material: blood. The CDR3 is CASSQSLTDPYEQYF. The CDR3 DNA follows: TGTGCCAGCAGCCAGTCCCTAACCGACCCCTACGAGCAGTACTTC. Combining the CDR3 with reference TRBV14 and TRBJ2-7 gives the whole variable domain EAGVTQFPSHSVIEKGQTVTLRCDPISGHDNLYWYRRVMGKEIKFLLHFVKESKQDESGMPNNRFLAERTGGTYSTLKVQPAELEDSGVYFCASSQSLTDPYEQYFGPGTRLTVT.